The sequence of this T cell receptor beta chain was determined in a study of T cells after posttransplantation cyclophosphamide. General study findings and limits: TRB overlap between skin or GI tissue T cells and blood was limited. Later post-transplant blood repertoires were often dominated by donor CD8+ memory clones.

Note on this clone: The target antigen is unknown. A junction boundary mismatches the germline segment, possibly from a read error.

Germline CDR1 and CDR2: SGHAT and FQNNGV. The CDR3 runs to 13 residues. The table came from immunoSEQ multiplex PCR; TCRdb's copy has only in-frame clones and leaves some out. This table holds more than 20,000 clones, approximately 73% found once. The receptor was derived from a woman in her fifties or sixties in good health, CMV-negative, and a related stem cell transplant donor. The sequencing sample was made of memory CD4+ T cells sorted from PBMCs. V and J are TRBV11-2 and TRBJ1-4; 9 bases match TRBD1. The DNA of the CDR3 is TGTGCCAGCACTACAGGGGGCGGTGAAAAACTGCTTTTT. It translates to CASTTGGGEKLLF. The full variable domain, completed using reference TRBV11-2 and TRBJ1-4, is EAGVAQSPRYKIIEKRQSVAFWCNPISGHATLYWYQQILGQGPKLLIQFQNNGVVDDSQLPKDRFSAERLKGVDSTLKIQPAKLEDSAVYLCASTTGGGEKLLFGSGTQLSVL.